The TCR beta chain under discussion was sequenced for a study of shared clonotypes between healthy human individuals. Across the study: Donors had three CD4 naive, three CD4 memory, two CD8 naive and one CD8 memory plate apiece.

Naive CD8 isolation took CD45RO-negative cells positively selected for CCR7 and excluded terminally differentiated effector memory CD45RA+ cells. General study findings and limits: The sharing of approximately 4.6% of naive CD4 clonotypes was seen across a few donors.

About this clone: Its target is unknown. Distinct nucleotide sequences in the sample also encode this CDR3.

Methods used by the authors: ImmunoSEQ supplied junction-only sequences lacking quality scores, so filtering was different. The protocol was immunoSEQ multiplex PCR, while the TCRdb copy is restricted to in-frame clones and leaves out a portion. V and J calls plus clone size are reproduced from that table; the DNA served to infer D and trimming. Among about 2 million clones, about 95% were seen once, and the ten largest hold 1% to 1.5%. This CDR3 has 13 amino acids. Looked up from germline, CDR1 is MNHEY and CDR2 is SMNVEV (reference sequence). The germline V and J ends were trimmed by 0 bases and 6 bases, with 9 bases remaining between them.

The chain couples TRBV27 to TRBJ2-7, with D perhaps TRBD2 (6 bases). The clonotype originates from a man younger than 35 in good health. Sequencing used naive CD8+ T cells sorted from blood. The CDR3, as DNA: TGTGCCAGCAGTTTATCGATCGGGGGCGAGCAGTACTTC. Translating gives CASSLSIGGEQYF.